This TCR beta chain was captured in a study of T-cell memory formation after mild COVID-19 (dated by TCRdb to the early 2020s). Study-wide context: Most TCR sequence clusters were specific to one of the two donors. In two donors, T-cell clones that expanded and contracted after mild COVID-19 were tracked by sequencing TCRalpha and TCRbeta repertoires over time. The cohort comprised two young, previously healthy adult volunteers, one female and one male. Points the paper makes about the study in general: Only two mild cases were covered in the study, and larger cohorts including severe cases with pre-infection samples were considered necessary. SARS-CoV-2 specificity was not confirmed for the second-wave clones peaking on day 37. Clones that contracted from day 15 to 85 showed balanced CD4/CD8 phenotypes, whereas a second wave of clones that expanded from day 15 to 37 leaned towards CD4+. Contracting CD4+ clones were located mainly in the CM and EM memory subsets, whereas CD8+ clones were found to be enriched in EMRA. Some responding clones were found in pre-infection memory, which suggests that pre-existing cross-reactive memory T cells took part in the SARS-CoV-2 response.

Sequencing relied on an Illumina NovaSeq 6000. cDNA libraries for TCRalpha and TCRbeta were prepared by 5'RACE using constant-segment primers, with sample barcodes and unique molecular identifiers added. RNA was extracted from every sample with Trizol reagent. Library amplification was performed in two PCR steps, and a second sample barcode and Illumina TruSeq adapters were introduced in the second step. Sequencing of libraries was performed on an Illumina NovaSeq with 2 x 150 bp paired-end reads. The paper's processing steps were these. Demultiplexing of reads and collapsing into UMI-guided consensus sequences were performed with migec v1.2.7. With mixcr v2.1.11, UMI consensuses were aligned to TRA and TRB V and J templates and assembled into clonotypes. A clonotype was counted as expanded or contracted only when both edgeR and NoisET called the clonotype significant, with the noise models trained on biological replicates. For edgeR calls, a false discovery rate-adjusted p below 0.01 and a log2 fold-change threshold of 1 were applied. As an exploratory analysis of dynamics, max-normalized trajectories of the 1000 most abundant clonotypes were examined by PCA with hierarchical clustering. The CD4 or CD8 phenotype of responding clones was assigned using the separately sequenced CD4+ and CD8+ repertoires. Starting from the raw public reads, TCRdb applied fastp trimming at Q25, assembled clones with MiXCR and retained in-frame beta chains. Rows with a matching CDR3 protein are joined into one entry that keeps the most common DNA and genes. It is TCRdb's table, rather than the study itself, that gives the V and J calls and clone size. This sample comprises some 150,000 distinct CDR3 sequences, 13% to 15% of them detected only once. Around 30% of the sample is held by the ten biggest clonotypes.

Of note for this clonotype: Its antigen is currently not known. Within one base of it there is no much larger clone, and no base qualities were kept.

Ficoll-Paque density gradient centrifugation was the method used to isolate PBMCs. Via the germline V gene (reference sequence), CDR1 is DFQATT and CDR2 SNEGSKA. Trimming takes 0 bases off V and 7 bases off J; junction bases not matched to a gene: 7. Its CDR3 holds 15 amino acids, cysteine through phenylalanine. The retained sequence is limited to the CDR3, 45 bases, with the frame set at the first base. The source is an adult woman who had mild COVID-19 (a few samples of this study predate the infection). The sample titles of this study are shuffled in the database, so cell type and time point are left out; the donor was told from shared clones. This receptor chain uses TRBV20-1 and TRBJ1-2; TRBD1 fits 11 bases in the junction. Sequenced input: PBMCs or a T cell subset sorted from them (not recorded which). The CDR3: CSARDWGQGVSGYTF. In nucleotides, the sequence is TGCAGTGCTAGAGATTGGGGACAGGGGGTATCTGGCTACACCTTC.